Below, 20 T cell receptor beta chains from the same sample are listed, as sequenced in a study of T cell responses to AZD1222 COVID-19 vaccine. Generated by immunoSEQ multiplex PCR, the TCRdb table keeps only in-frame clones and is missing some. The sample carries 100,000 to 150,000 clones, around 92% recorded once. This material consisted of peripheral blood, taken on day 0 of AZD1222 vaccination. The receptors shown here come from an adult in good health.

The V and J genes are TRBV2 and TRBJ2-3; 7 nucleotides agree with TRBD2. Germline CDR1 is SNHLY and CDR2 is FYNNEI. This CDR3 contains 13 residues. V lost 8 bases and J lost 2; bases outside the gene matches: 4. CDR3 DNA: TGTGCCAGCGGGGGAGGGGTCACAGATACGCAGTATTTT. This encodes CASGGGVTDTQYF.

CDR3 DNA sequence: TGTGCCACCAGCAGACCCGGACTCCTCAATGAGCAGTTCTTC. It translates to CATSRPGLLNEQFF. V gene TRBV15 combines with J gene TRBJ2-1, with D maybe TRBD2 (5 bases). Per the germline V gene, CDR1 is LNHNV and CDR2 is YYDKDF (reference sequence). Trimming stripped 2 bases from V and 6 bases from J, with 11 bases between. The CDR3 covers 14 residues.

This chain uses TRBV18 with TRBJ1-2; D ambiguous. Deletions cut 3 bases from V and 1 base from J, with 12 bases between. Per germline, CDR1 KGHSH and CDR2 LQKENI. The CDR3 has 15 residues. The CDR3 here is CASSPRDGGNYGYTF. CDR3 DNA sequence: TGTGCCAGCTCACCCCGCGACGGAGGTAACTATGGCTACACCTTC.

J is TRBJ2-2 and V is TRBV24-1; D might be TRBD1 or TRBD2, each matching 5 bases. The V and J ends lost 4 bases and 4 bases respectively, with 15 bases between them. Looked up from germline, CDR1 is KGHDR and CDR2 is SFDVKD. There are 16 residues in the CDR3. CDR3 protein: CATSDRDRLPTGELFF. As DNA, the CDR3 is TGTGCCACCAGTGACCGGGACCGATTACCCACCGGGGAGCTGTTTTTT.

The chain carries TRBV19 and TRBJ1-1; D is unclear. The CDR3 extends over 14 amino acids. V lost 1 base and J 1 base, leaving 7 bases between the germline ends. Germline-derived CDR1 and CDR2 are LNHDA and SQIVND (reference sequence). DNA of the CDR3: TGTGCCAGTAGTATAGCGACGGCGAACACTGAAGCTTTCTTT. Residues: CASSIATANTEAFF.

This clone appeared a few times. The chain uses TRBV7-9 and TRBJ2-5; tentative D call: TRBD1 (7 bases). Germline CDR1 and CDR2: SEHNR and FQNEAQ (reference sequence). The V gene lost 4 bases and the J gene lost 4 bases, with 13 bases spanning the gap. The CDR3 length is 14 residues. The CDR3 spells CASSSSQGGETQYF. As DNA, the CDR3 is TGTGCCAGCAGCTCGTCCCAGGGGGGAGAGACCCAGTACTTC.

This rearrangement joins TRBV7-2 to TRBJ1-1; no reliable D call. V dropped 3 bases and J dropped 0 bases, with 5 bases sitting between them. The CDR3 covers 13 residues. Looked up from germline, CDR1 is SGHTA and CDR2 is FQGNSA. CDR3 sequence reads: CASSLSLNTEAFF. The CDR3 DNA follows: TGTGCCAGCAGCTTGTCTCTGAACACTGAAGCTTTCTTT. The full variable domain, its missing parts supplied by reference TRBV7-2 and TRBJ1-1, is GAGVSQSPSNKVTEKGKDVELRCDPISGHTALYWYRQSLGQGLEFLIYFQGNSAPDKSGLPSDRFSAERTGGSVSTLTIQRTQQEDSAVYLCASSLSLNTEAFFGQGTRLTVV.

This sequence joins TRBV6-5 and TRBJ2-7; a possible D gene is TRBD2 (5 bases). Germline CDR1 MNHEY, CDR2 SVGAGI. The CDR3 totals 15 residues. Trimming left V 2 bases short and J 3 bases short, with 14 bases between. The CDR3 region has the DNA TGTGCCAGCAGTTACAACCAGCGGTCCCACTACGAGCAGTACTTC. Amino acid sequence: CASSYNQRSHYEQYF.

This chain links TRBV2 with TRBJ2-7, with 8 positions matching TRBD2. From germline, CDR1 is SNHLY and CDR2 FYNNEI. This CDR3 contains 13 residues. Unmatched junction bases numbered 8, after V lost 7 bases and J lost 6 bases. The CDR3 DNA reads TGTGCCAGCAAGCGGGAGAGTCCGGGCGAGCAGTACTTC. It translates to CASKRESPGEQYF.

This rearrangement joins TRBV5-8 to TRBJ2-7; 12 positions match TRBD2. The CDR3 totals 16 residues. After removal of 2 bases from V and 3 bases from J, the junction contained 6 bases not matched to a gene. CDR1 is SGHTS, CDR2 YDEGEE, per germline. CDR3 sequence: CASSFMGLAGGYEQYF. CDR3 nucleotides: TGTGCCAGCAGCTTTATGGGACTAGCGGGCGGCTACGAGCAGTACTTC.

This chain uses TRBV5-1 with TRBJ2-1; 7 nucleotides align to TRBD2. Germline V gene data show CDR1 as SGHRS and CDR2 as YFSETQ. This CDR3 is 12 amino acids long. Trimming at V came to 1 base and at J to 9 bases, leaving 1 base not matched to a gene. The CDR3 spells CASSLPGGEQFF. The CDR3 DNA reads as TGCGCCAGCAGCTTGCCGGGGGGTGAGCAGTTCTTC.

This chain uses TRBV4-3 with TRBJ2-7; 12 bases match TRBD2. This CDR3 spans 15 amino acids. Trimming removed 1 base from V and 4 bases from J; junction bases left unmatched: 2. Per germline, CDR1 LGHNA and CDR2 YSLEER. The CDR3 DNA is TGCGCCAGCAGCCAAGGGACTAGCGGGACGTACGAGCAGTACTTC. Translation gives CASSQGTSGTYEQYF.

The genes are TRBV28 and TRBJ2-7; D not certain. The CDR3 has 13 amino acids. Germline values: CDR1 MDHEN, CDR2 SYDVKM. V lost 7 bases and J lost 4, with 14 bases in between. The CDR3, as DNA: TGTGCCAGCACCTCCGGTCCGGTTTACGAGCAGTACTTC. It is translated as CASTSGPVYEQYF. Together with reference TRBV28 and TRBJ2-7, the CDR3 gives the full variable domain: DVKVTQSSRYLVKRTGEKVFLECVQDMDHENMFWYRQDPGLGLRLIYFSYDVKMKEKGDIPEGYSVSREKKERFSLILESASTNQTSMYLCASTSGPVYEQYFGPGTRLTVT.

The CDR3 coding sequence is TGTGCCACCAGTGATCGGACAGGGCCGAACACCGGGGAGCTGTTTTTT. Translation: CATSDRTGPNTGELFF. This chain links TRBV24-1 with TRBJ2-2; 8 nucleotides align to TRBD1. The CDR3 contains 16 residues. V was pared by 3 bases and J by 0 bases, with 2 bases of the junction left unmatched. Germline V gene lookup returns CDR1 KGHDR and CDR2 SFDVKD.

V and J are TRBV6-1 and TRBJ2-7; D gene unclear. V was trimmed by 3 bases and J by 0 bases, leaving 15 bases between them. There are 16 residues in the CDR3. The germline V gene encodes CDR1 MNHNS and CDR2 SASEGT. The DNA of the CDR3 is TGTGCCAGCAGTGACCCCGGCCAGTCGAGCTCCTACGAGCAGTACTTC. This encodes CASSDPGQSSSYEQYF.

This chain connects TRBV28 to TRBJ1-5; 7 bases line up with TRBD1. The CDR3 totals 15 residues. The ends lost 5 bases at V and 6 bases at J; junction bases unmatched: 10. Per the germline V gene, CDR1 is MDHEN and CDR2 is SYDVKM. The CDR3 is CASSPLTGISQPQHF. Here the CDR3 DNA reads TGTGCCAGCAGTCCTTTGACAGGGATCAGTCAGCCCCAGCATTTT.

This rearrangement joins TRBV9 to TRBJ2-3; possibly TRBD2 for D (5 bases). CDR3 length: 14 amino acids. V was clipped by 0 bases and J by 6 bases, with 11 bases between them. CDR1 and CDR2 (germline): SGDLS, YYNGEE. CDR3 loop: CASSVAGLRDTQYF. For the CDR3, the DNA is TGTGCCAGCAGCGTAGCAGGACTGAGGGATACGCAGTATTTT.

The rearrangement links TRBV5-6 to TRBJ1-2; D gene ambiguous. V was pared by 2 bases and J by 5 bases, with 7 bases between. Looked up from germline, CDR1 is SGHDT and CDR2 is YYEEEE. The CDR3 is 12 residues long. Written as DNA, the CDR3 is TGTGCCAGCAGCTTCGGGAGGTATGGCTACACCTTC. Its translation is CASSFGRYGYTF.

The gene calls are TRBV13 and TRBJ2-7; D gene unclear. The CDR3 spans 17 residues. Deletions cut 3 bases from V and 0 bases from J, with 18 bases between. The germline V gene encodes CDR1 PRHDT and CDR2 FYEKMQ (reference sequence). This chain's CDR3 is CASSFSVGQASSYEQYF. The CDR3 bases are TGTGCCAGCAGCTTTTCGGTTGGGCAGGCAAGCTCCTACGAGCAGTACTTC.

The J gene is TRBJ2-1, the V gene TRBV19; 8 bases are a match to TRBD2. The CDR3 has 15 amino acids. The V and J ends lost 6 bases and 9 bases, in that order; junction bases with no gene match: 13. Germline V gives CDR1 LNHDA, CDR2 SQIVND (reference sequence). CDR3 in amino acids: CASRPPSGTRIEQFF. The CDR3 DNA reads TGTGCCAGTAGACCACCCTCCGGGACTAGGATTGAGCAGTTCTTC.